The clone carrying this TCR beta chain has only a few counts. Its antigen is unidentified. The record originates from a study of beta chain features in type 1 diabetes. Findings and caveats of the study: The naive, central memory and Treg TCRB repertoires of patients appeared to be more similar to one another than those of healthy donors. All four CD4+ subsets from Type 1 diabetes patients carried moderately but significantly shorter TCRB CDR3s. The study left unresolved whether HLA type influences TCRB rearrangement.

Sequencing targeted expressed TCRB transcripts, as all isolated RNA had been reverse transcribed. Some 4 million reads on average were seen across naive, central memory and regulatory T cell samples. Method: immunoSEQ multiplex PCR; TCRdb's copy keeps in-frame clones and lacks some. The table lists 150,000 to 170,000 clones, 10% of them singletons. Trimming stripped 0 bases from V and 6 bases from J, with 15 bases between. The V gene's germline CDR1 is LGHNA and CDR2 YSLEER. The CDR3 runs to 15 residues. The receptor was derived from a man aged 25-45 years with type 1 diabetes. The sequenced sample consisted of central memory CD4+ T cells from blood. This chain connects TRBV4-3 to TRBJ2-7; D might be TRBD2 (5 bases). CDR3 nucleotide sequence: TGCGCCAGCAGCCAAGATAACGGGCCCGGGGTCGAGCAGTACTTC. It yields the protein CASSQDNGPGVEQYF.